Listed below are T cell receptor beta chains from one sample, sequenced in a study of monozygotic twins with inflammatory bowel disease. One entry per CDR3 protein, without DNA, is what TCRdb gives after re-calling the 5' RACE reads. This sample contains over 110,000 distinct CDR3 sequences. Sequencing used blood. The receptors shown here come from a human donor with ulcerative colitis or Crohn's disease, or a healthy co-twin of an affected twin (not recorded which). Both conserved end residues are part of each CDR3.

j_call: TRBJ2-6
v_call: TRBV4-3
cdr3_aa: CASSQVYRPGANVLTF

j_call: TRBJ2-7
v_call: TRBV27
cdr3_aa: CASPIKGDTSPRPNEQYF

j_call: TRBJ1-5
v_call: TRBV6-5
cdr3_aa: CASSSSPVGPQPQHF

j_call: TRBJ1-2
v_call: TRBV19
cdr3_aa: CASSMGQRYGYTF

j_call: TRBJ1-1
v_call: TRBV20-1
cdr3_aa: CSARERVANTEAFF

j_call: TRBJ2-3
v_call: TRBV15
cdr3_aa: CATSRDGSGGTTDTQYF

j_call: TRBJ2-2
v_call: TRBV5-1
cdr3_aa: CASSRDRNTGELFF

j_call: TRBJ2-7
v_call: TRBV12-3/TRBV12-4
cdr3_aa: CASSPLGPSYEQYF

j_call: TRBJ1-6
v_call: TRBV25-1
cdr3_aa: CATSAPNNSPLHF

j_call: TRBJ1-5
v_call: TRBV7-6
cdr3_aa: CASSRATGNQPQHF

j_call: TRBJ1-1
v_call: TRBV29-1
cdr3_aa: CSVGRQNTEAFF

j_call: TRBJ2-3
v_call: TRBV7-3
cdr3_aa: CASSPPGTHTKYF

j_call: TRBJ1-1
v_call: TRBV27
cdr3_aa: CASSRSGSSTEAFF

j_call: TRBJ2-2
v_call: TRBV11-2
cdr3_aa: CASSREGSNTGELFF

j_call: TRBJ1-1
v_call: TRBV13
cdr3_aa: CASSLGRSLTMNTEAFF

j_call: TRBJ2-7
v_call: TRBV7-2
cdr3_aa: CASSPPGSYSYEQYF

j_call: TRBJ2-7
v_call: TRBV27
cdr3_aa: CASSLTGSSSYEQYF

j_call: TRBJ1-5
v_call: TRBV7-2
cdr3_aa: CASTSGTQNRPQHF

j_call: TRBJ1-1
v_call: TRBV5-1
cdr3_aa: CASSARKTGDYTEAFF

j_call: TRBJ1-4
v_call: TRBV28
cdr3_aa: CASSPGQPGKLFF

j_call: TRBJ2-1
v_call: TRBV4-3
cdr3_aa: CASSVGTSGSSYNEQFF

j_call: TRBJ1-1
v_call: TRBV4-1
cdr3_aa: CASSEGKGTGVSFVNTEAFF

j_call: TRBJ1-2
v_call: TRBV6-5
cdr3_aa: CASSYSSRSFGGYTF

j_call: TRBJ1-6
v_call: TRBV11-2
cdr3_aa: CASSSRQGYNSPLHF

j_call: TRBJ1-2
v_call: TRBV20-1
cdr3_aa: CSAFSGRGLGGVGYTF

j_call: TRBJ2-5
v_call: TRBV7-8
cdr3_aa: CASRKGSGGETQYF

j_call: TRBJ1-6
v_call: TRBV19
cdr3_aa: CASSTPGTGQYSPLHF

j_call: TRBJ2-3
v_call: TRBV10-3
cdr3_aa: CAISDLTSMGTDTQYF

j_call: TRBJ1-3
v_call: TRBV12-3/TRBV12-4
cdr3_aa: CASKPQRSRNTIYF